The 9 T cell receptor beta chains presented below share a single source sample, sequenced in a study of T cells after yellow fever vaccination. Each CDR3 protein is one row after TCRdb ran MiXCR on the 5' RACE reads. This repertoire shows roughly 150,000 distinct CDR3 sequences, around 7.3% found once; its top ten account for 2.5%. This specimen consisted of CD4+ T cells sorted from PBMCs, obtained less than 6 days after the first yellow fever vaccination. The receptors shown here come from a man aged 18 to 30 who received the YFV17D yellow fever vaccine.

The sample holds many counts of this clonotype. The chain employs TRBV2 and TRBJ2-3, with 8 bases matching TRBD1. Germline values: CDR1 SNHLY, CDR2 FYNNEI. The trim removed 6 bases at V and 2 bases at J, leaving 4 bases unmatched. The CDR3 runs to 14 residues. This CDR3 is CASREQGATDTQYF. The CDR3 bases are TGTGCCAGCAGGGAGCAGGGGGCCACAGATACGCAGTATTTT. The full variable domain, its missing parts supplied by reference TRBV2 and TRBJ2-3, is EPEVTQTPSHQVTQMGQEVILRCVPISNHLYFYWYRQILGQKVEFLVSFYNNEISEKSEIFDDQFSVERPDGSNFTLKIRSTKLEDSAMYFCASREQGATDTQYFGPGTRLTVL.

This clonotype was seen many times. The chain has TRBV20-1 and TRBJ2-1; D may be TRBD1 (5 bases). V gave up 0 bases and J gave up 0 bases, with 12 bases separating them. CDR3 length: 16 residues. CDR1 is DFQATT and CDR2 is SNEGSKA in the germline V gene (reference sequence). The CDR3 nucleotides read TGCAGTGCTAGAGATGGTGGGGCAAGCTCCTACAATGAGCAGTTCTTC. Translating gives CSARDGGASSYNEQFF.

This clonotype turned up a few times. The J gene is TRBJ2-5, the V gene TRBV5-4; 9 nucleotides agree with TRBD1. The CDR3 extends over 14 amino acids. Germline lookup yields CDR1 SGHNT and CDR2 YYREEE (reference sequence). The trim removed 2 bases at V and 3 bases at J, leaving 2 bases unmatched. CDR3 protein: CASSLQGAEETQYF. CDR3 DNA: TGTGCCAGCAGCTTACAGGGGGCGGAAGAGACCCAGTACTTC.

This clonotype was detected ten times or more. The rearrangement links TRBV12-3 or TRBV12-4 to TRBJ1-3; no clear D. Trimming pared 6 bases from V and 0 bases from J, leaving 12 bases between. The CDR3 loop spans 15 amino acids. CDR3 sequence: CASRLTASSGNTIYF. Here the CDR3 DNA reads TGTGCCAGCAGACTAACGGCCAGCTCTGGAAACACCATATATTTT.

The table lists this clonotype with a few counts. This sequence joins TRBV7-2 and TRBJ1-6; D uncertain. This CDR3 spans 15 amino acids. V lost 5 bases, J lost 7 bases, and 15 bases lay in between. Germline CDR1 and CDR2: SGHTA and FQGNSA. Written as DNA, the CDR3 is TGTGCCAGCAGCCACTGGGCCCGGGAAAATTCACCCCTCCACTTT. As protein: CASSHWARENSPLHF. Using reference TRBV7-2 and TRBJ1-6 for the parts outside the CDR3, the full variable domain is GAGVSQSPSNKVTEKGKDVELRCDPISGHTALYWYRQSLGQGLEFLIYFQGNSAPDKSGLPSDRFSAERTGGSVSTLTIQRTQQEDSAVYLCASSHWARENSPLHFGNGTRLTVT.

In this sample, this clonotype turned up many times. The CDR3 nucleotides are TGTGCCAGCAGTGACAGGGGGGGGCCGGGCACAGATACGCAGTATTTT. Protein sequence: CASSDRGGPGTDTQYF. V gene TRBV6-1 combines with J gene TRBJ2-3; perhaps D is TRBD1 or TRBD2 (7 bases each). The V and J ends lost 3 bases and 1 base respectively, with 14 bases between them. This CDR3 has 16 amino acids. Germline CDR1 is MNHNS and CDR2 is SASEGT.

The rearrangement links TRBV7-9 to TRBJ2-3; the D gene is possibly TRBD2 (6 bases). The CDR3 has 15 residues. Germline V gives CDR1 SEHNR, CDR2 FQNEAQ (reference sequence). V dropped 5 bases and J dropped 2 bases, with 14 bases sitting between them. CDR3 in DNA: TGTGCCAGCAGCCCCCCGATAGCGGTCACAGATACGCAGTATTTT. Translating gives CASSPPIAVTDTQYF. Full variable domain (remainder filled in from reference TRBV7-9 and TRBJ2-3): DTGVSQNPRHKITKRGQNVTFRCDPISEHNRLYWYRQTLGQGPEFLTYFQNEAQLEKSRLLSDRFSAERPKGSFSTLEIQRTEQGDSAMYLCASSPPIAVTDTQYFGPGTRLTVL.

The rearrangement joins TRBV29-1 to TRBJ2-5; 8 bases line up with TRBD2. Per the germline V gene, CDR1 is SQVTM and CDR2 is ANQGSEA. With 4 bases clipped from V and 1 base from J, the junction kept 2 bases outside the gene matches. The CDR3 has 13 residues. The CDR3 sequence: CSVGRGAQETQYF. In DNA form, the CDR3 reads TGCAGCGTTGGGCGGGGGGCCCAAGAGACCCAGTACTTC.

This clonotype was detected ten times or more. The J gene is TRBJ2-7, the V gene TRBV18, with a weak D call TRBD2 (5 bases). Trimming took off 3 bases at V and 4 bases at J, with 13 bases between the two ends. Germline V CDR1 and CDR2: KGHSH, LQKENI. The CDR3 length is 14 residues. In DNA form, the CDR3 reads TGTGCCAGCTCACCGGCGGGCACCGCTTACGAGCAGTACTTC. Protein sequence: CASSPAGTAYEQYF.